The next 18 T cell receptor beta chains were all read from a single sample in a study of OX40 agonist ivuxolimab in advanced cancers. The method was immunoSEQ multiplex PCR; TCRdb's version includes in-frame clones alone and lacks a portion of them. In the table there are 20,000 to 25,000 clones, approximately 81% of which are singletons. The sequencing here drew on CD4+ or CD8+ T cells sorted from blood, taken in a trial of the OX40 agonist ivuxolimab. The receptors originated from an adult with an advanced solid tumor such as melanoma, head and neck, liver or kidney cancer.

CDR3 nucleotide sequence: TGTGCCACCAGCGGCTCAGGGGGCTACGAGCAGTACTTC. This encodes CATSGSGGYEQYF. The chain recombines TRBV15 with TRBJ2-7; TRBD1 agrees at 7 bases. The CDR3 runs to 13 residues. The V and J ends lost 5 bases and 3 bases, in that order; junction bases with no gene match: 4. Germline V gene data show CDR1 as LNHNV and CDR2 as YYDKDF (reference sequence).

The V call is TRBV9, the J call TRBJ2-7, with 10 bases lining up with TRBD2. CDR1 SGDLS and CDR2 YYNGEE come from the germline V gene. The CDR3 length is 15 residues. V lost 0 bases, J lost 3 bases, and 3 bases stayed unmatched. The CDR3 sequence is CASSVVASGSYEQYF. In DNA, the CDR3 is TGTGCCAGCAGCGTAGTGGCTAGCGGGAGCTACGAGCAGTACTTC.

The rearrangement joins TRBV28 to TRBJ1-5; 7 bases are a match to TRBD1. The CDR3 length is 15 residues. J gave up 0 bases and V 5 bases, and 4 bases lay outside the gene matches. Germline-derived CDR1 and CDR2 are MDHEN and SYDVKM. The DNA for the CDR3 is TGTGCCAGCAGTCCGAGACAGGGTAGCAATCAGCCCCAGCATTTT. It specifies CASSPRQGSNQPQHF.

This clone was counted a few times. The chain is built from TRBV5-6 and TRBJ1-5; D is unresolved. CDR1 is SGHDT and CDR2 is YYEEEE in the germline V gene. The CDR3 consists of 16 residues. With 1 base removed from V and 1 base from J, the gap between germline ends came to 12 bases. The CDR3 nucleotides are TGTGCCAGCAGCTTGAAGGAAGTGGGCAGCAATCAGCCCCAGCATTTT. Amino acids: CASSLKEVGSNQPQHF.

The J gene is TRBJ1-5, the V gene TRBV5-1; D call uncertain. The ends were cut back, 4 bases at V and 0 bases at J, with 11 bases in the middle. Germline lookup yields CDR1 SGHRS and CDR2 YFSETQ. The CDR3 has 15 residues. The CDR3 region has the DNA TGCGCCAGCAGCCTAAGCGGGAATAGCAATCAGCCCCAGCATTTT. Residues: CASSLSGNSNQPQHF.

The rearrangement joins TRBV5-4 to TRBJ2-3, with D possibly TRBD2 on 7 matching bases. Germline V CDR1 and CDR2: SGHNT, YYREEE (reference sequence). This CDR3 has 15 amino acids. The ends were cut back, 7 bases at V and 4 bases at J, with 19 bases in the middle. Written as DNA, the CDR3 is TGTGCCAGCCGGTTCTGGGGCGGGGGCGCAGATACGCAGTATTTT. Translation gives CASRFWGGGADTQYF.

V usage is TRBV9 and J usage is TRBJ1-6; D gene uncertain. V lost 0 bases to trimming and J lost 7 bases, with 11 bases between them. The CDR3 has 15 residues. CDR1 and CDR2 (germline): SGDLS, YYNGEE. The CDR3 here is CASSVVPNRNSPLHF. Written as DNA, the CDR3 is TGTGCCAGCAGCGTAGTTCCTAACAGAAATTCACCCCTCCACTTT. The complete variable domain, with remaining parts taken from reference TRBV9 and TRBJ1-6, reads DSGVTQTPKHLITATGQRVTLRCSPRSGDLSVYWYQQSLDQGLQFLIQYYNGEERAKGNILERFSAQQFPDLHSELNLSSLELGDSALYFCASSVVPNRNSPLHFGNGTRLTVT.

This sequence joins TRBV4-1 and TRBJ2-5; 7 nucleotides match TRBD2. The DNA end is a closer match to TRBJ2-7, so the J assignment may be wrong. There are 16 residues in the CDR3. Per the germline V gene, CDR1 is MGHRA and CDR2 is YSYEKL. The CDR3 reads CASSQDRGVSSYEQYF. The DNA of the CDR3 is TGCGCCAGCAGCCAAGATCGGGGGGTAAGCTCCTACGAGCAGTACTTC.

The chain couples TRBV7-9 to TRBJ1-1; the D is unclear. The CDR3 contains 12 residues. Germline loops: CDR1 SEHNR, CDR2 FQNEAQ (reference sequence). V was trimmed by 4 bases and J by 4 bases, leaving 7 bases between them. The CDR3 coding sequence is TGTGCCAGCAGCTCCCCGGGCACTGAAGCTTTCTTT. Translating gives CASSSPGTEAFF.

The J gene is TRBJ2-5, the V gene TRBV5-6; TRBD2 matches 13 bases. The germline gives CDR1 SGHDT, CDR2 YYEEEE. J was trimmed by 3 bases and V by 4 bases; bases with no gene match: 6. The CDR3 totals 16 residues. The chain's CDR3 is CASSPGGLAGEETQYF. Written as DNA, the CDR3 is TGTGCCAGCAGCCCTGGCGGACTAGCGGGGGAAGAGACCCAGTACTTC.

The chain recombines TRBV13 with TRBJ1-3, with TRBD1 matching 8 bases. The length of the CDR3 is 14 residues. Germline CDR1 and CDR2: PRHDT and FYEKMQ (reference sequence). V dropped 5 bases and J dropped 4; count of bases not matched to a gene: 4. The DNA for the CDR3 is TGTGCCAGCAGCCAAAGACAGGGGGGAAACACCATATATTTT. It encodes CASSQRQGGNTIYF.

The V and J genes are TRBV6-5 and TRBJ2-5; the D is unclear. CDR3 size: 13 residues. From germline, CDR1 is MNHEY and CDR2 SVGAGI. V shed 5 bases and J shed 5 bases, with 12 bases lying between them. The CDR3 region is CASSTSPRETQYF. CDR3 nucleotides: TGTGCCAGCAGTACCAGTCCGAGGGAGACCCAGTACTTC.

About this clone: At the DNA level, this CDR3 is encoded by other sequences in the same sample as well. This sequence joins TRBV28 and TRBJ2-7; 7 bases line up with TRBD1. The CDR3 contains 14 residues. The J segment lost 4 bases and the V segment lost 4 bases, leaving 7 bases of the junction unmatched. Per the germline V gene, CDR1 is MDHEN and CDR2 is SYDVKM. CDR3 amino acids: CASSSSGRGYEQYF. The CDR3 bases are TGTGCCAGCAGTTCCAGTGGCAGGGGGTACGAGCAGTACTTC.

This CDR3 is CASSKGGRYNEQFF. The CDR3 nucleotides read TGTGCCAGCAGTAAGGGCGGCCGCTACAATGAGCAGTTCTTC. This chain links TRBV27 with TRBJ2-1, with no clear D. CDR1 MNHEY and CDR2 SMNVEV come from the germline V gene (reference sequence). CDR3 size: 14 residues. The V and J ends lost 5 bases and 3 bases respectively, with 11 bases between them.

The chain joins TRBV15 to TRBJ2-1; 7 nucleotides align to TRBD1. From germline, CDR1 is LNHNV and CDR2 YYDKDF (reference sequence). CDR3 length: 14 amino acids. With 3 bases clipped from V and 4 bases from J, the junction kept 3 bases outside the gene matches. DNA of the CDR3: TGTGCCACCAGCAGCACGGGACAGTACAATGAGCAGTTCTTC. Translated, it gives CATSSTGQYNEQFF.

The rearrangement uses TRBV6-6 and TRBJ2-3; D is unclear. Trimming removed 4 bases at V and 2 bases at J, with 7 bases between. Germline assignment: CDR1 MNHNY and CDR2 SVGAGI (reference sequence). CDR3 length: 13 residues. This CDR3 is CASSSEVTDTQYF. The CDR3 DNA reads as TGTGCCAGCAGTTCTGAGGTCACAGATACGCAGTATTTT.

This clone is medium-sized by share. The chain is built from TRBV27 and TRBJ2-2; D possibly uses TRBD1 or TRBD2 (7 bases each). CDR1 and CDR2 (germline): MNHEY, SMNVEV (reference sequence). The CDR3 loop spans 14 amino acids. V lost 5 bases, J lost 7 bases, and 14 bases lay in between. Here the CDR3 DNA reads TGTGCCAGCAGTAGCGGGACAGAGAGCGGGGAGCTGTTTTTT. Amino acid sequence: CASSSGTESGELFF.

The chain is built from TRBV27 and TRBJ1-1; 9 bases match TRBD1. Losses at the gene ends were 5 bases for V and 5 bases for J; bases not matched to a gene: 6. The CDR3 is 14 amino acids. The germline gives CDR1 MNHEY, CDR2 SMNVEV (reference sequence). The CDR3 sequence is CASSQQGARTEAFF. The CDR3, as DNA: TGTGCCAGCAGTCAACAGGGGGCGCGGACTGAAGCTTTCTTT.